The 2 T cell receptor beta chains presented below share a single source sample, sequenced in a study of blood T cell repertoires in COVID-19 (dated by TCRdb to the early 2020s). Receptors were amplified or captured by the immunoSEQ multiplex PCR assay. Held by TCRdb, this immuneACCESS table contains in-frame sequences only and omits some clones. Under half of the omission traces to an unresolved V gene where checked; the cause of the rest is unknown. This sample gives approximately 140,000 clones in total; 84% of them show up just once. The ten biggest clones cover roughly 3.7% of the sample. Material: PBMCs or T cells enriched from blood (not recorded which). These receptors all come from a middle-aged man in a cohort exposed to, infected with or recovered from COVID-19 (not recorded which).

The J gene is TRBJ2-2, the V gene TRBV7-9; 12 bases are shared with TRBD2. The CDR3 spans 15 residues. From germline, CDR1 is SEHNR and CDR2 FQNEAQ (reference sequence). Trimming took 5 bases from V and 4 from J; bases not matched to a gene: 2. CDR3 DNA sequence: TGTGCCAGCAGCCCGACTAGCGGGAGCACCGGGGAGCTGTTTTTT. Encoded protein: CASSPTSGSTGELFF.

V usage is TRBV19 and J usage is TRBJ1-1; a weak D match, TRBD1 (5 bases). CDR1 is LNHDA and CDR2 is SQIVND in the germline V gene (reference sequence). V dropped 6 bases and J dropped 4 bases, with 12 bases sitting between them. The CDR3 has 13 residues. Here the CDR3 reads CASRVWGGTEAFF. The CDR3 DNA sequence: TGTGCCAGTAGGGTTTGGGGGGGCACTGAAGCTTTCTTT.